The 19 T cell receptor beta chains below all came from one sample that was sequenced in a study of identical twins. TCRdb fed the 5' RACE reads into MiXCR, producing one record per CDR3 protein. This sample has roughly 250,000 distinct CDR3 sequences, with approximately 7.3% found just once. This same sample was also part of a study on yellow fever vaccine responses in identical twins.

Sequences were obtained from CD8+ T cells sorted from blood. The origin of the receptors is a young woman in good health.

This clonotype was seen only a few times. The chain uses TRBV5-1 and TRBJ1-3; D is undetermined. Trimming took 2 bases from V and 4 from J, leaving 16 bases between them. CDR3 length equals 16 residues. Germline lookup yields CDR1 SGHRS and CDR2 YFSETQ. This chain's CDR3 is CASSFDVSGRGNTIYF. Written as DNA, the CDR3 is TGCGCCAGCAGCTTCGATGTGTCGGGAAGGGGAAACACCATATATTTT.

J is TRBJ2-2 and V is TRBV20-1; D unclear. Germline V CDR1 and CDR2: DFQATT, SNEGSKA (reference sequence). V was shortened by 1 base and J by 1 base, with 4 bases between the two germline ends. The CDR3 is 13 residues long. The CDR3 is CSARGGNTGELFF. CDR3 nucleotide sequence: TGCAGTGCTAGAGGGGGGAACACCGGGGAGCTGTTTTTT.

The chain has TRBV12-3 or TRBV12-4 and TRBJ2-1, with 11 positions matching TRBD2. CDR3 length: 14 residues. The ends lost 7 bases at V and 6 bases at J; junction bases unmatched: 5. In nucleotides, the CDR3 is TGTGCCAGCACCCGACTAGCGGGACCCAATGAGCAGTTCTTC. The encoded protein is CASTRLAGPNEQFF.

This clonotype showed up just a few times. V and J are TRBV4-1 and TRBJ2-3; TRBD1 might be the D (5 bases). The V gene lost 0 bases and the J gene lost 2 bases, with 15 bases spanning the gap. Per germline, CDR1 MGHRA and CDR2 YSYEKL. This CDR3 is 17 amino acids long. CDR3 DNA: TGCGCCAGCAGCCAAGAGTCGTCGAGGACACTCACAGATACGCAGTATTTT. Amino acids: CASSQESSRTLTDTQYF.

This clonotype has a count of ten or more. This chain uses TRBV28 with TRBJ2-7; D is undetermined. The CDR3 covers 13 residues. CDR1 is MDHEN, CDR2 SYDVKM, per germline. V was trimmed by 7 bases and J by 0 bases, leaving 10 bases between them. CDR3: CASTPVSSYEQYF. The CDR3 DNA reads as TGTGCCAGCACCCCTGTGAGCTCCTACGAGCAGTACTTC.

The chain couples TRBV7-2 to TRBJ2-7; no clear D gene. This CDR3 contains 13 residues. The germline gives CDR1 SGHTA, CDR2 FQGNSA. Trimming pared 4 bases from V and 3 bases from J, leaving 10 bases between. The CDR3 sequence is CASSSTQFYEQYF. Here the CDR3 DNA reads TGTGCCAGCAGCTCTACACAATTCTACGAGCAGTACTTC.

In this sample, this clonotype turned up a few times. V and J are TRBV7-9 and TRBJ2-2, with D possibly matching TRBD1 (6 bases). CDR1 is SEHNR, CDR2 FQNEAQ, per germline (reference sequence). Between the trimmed V and J ends, which lost 4 bases and 3 bases, there was a span of 9 bases. The CDR3 contains 14 residues. The DNA of the CDR3 is TGTGCCAGCAGCTCAGGGGATTACACCGGGGAGCTGTTTTTT. Residues: CASSSGDYTGELFF.

This rearrangement joins TRBV20-1 to TRBJ2-1; D may be TRBD1 or TRBD2 (5 bases each). CDR3 length: 15 residues. The germline V and J ends were trimmed by 5 bases and 0 bases, with 14 bases remaining between them. Germline V lookup: CDR1 DFQATT, CDR2 SNEGSKA (reference sequence). CDR3 DNA sequence: TGCAGTGCTTCCACGGGACCCAGCTCCTACAATGAGCAGTTCTTC. Amino acid sequence: CSASTGPSSYNEQFF.

At least ten counts were recorded for this clonotype. This rearrangement joins TRBV20-1 to TRBJ1-1; no definite D call. The germline V and J ends were trimmed by 2 bases and 5 bases, with 12 bases remaining between them. Germline V gives CDR1 DFQATT, CDR2 SNEGSKA (reference sequence). The CDR3 contains 13 residues. As DNA, the CDR3 is TGCAGTGCTAGAACACCCAGACAAACTGAAGCTTTCTTT. Translated, it gives CSARTPRQTEAFF.

This clonotype was observed a handful of times. The chain has TRBV25-1 and TRBJ2-3; the match to TRBD2 covers 8 bases. V lost 10 bases, J lost 9 bases, and 12 bases stayed unmatched. CDR3 length: 13 amino acids. Germline CDR1 and CDR2: MGHDK and SYGVNS. DNA of the CDR3: TGTGCCACTTCGGGACTAGTTAAGGGAACGCAGTATTTT. It encodes CATSGLVKGTQYF. Supplemented by reference TRBV25-1 and TRBJ2-3, the full variable domain reads EADIYQTPRYLVIGTGKKITLECSQTMGHDKMYWYQQDPGMELHLIHYSYGVNSTEKGDLSSESTVSRIRTEHFPLTLESARPSHTSQYLCATSGLVKGTQYFGPGTRLTVL.

The V and J genes are TRBV20-1 and TRBJ2-5, with D tentatively TRBD2 (6 bases). Trimming took off 1 base at V and 9 bases at J, with 6 bases between the two ends. CDR3 length equals 10 residues. Germline V gene sequence: CDR1 DFQATT, CDR2 SNEGSKA (reference sequence). CDR3 DNA: TGCAGTGCTAGAGGGGGGGCCCAGTACTTC. The encoded protein is CSARGGAQYF.

The chain employs TRBV2 and TRBJ2-3; no definite D call. The germline V gene encodes CDR1 SNHLY and CDR2 FYNNEI. V was cut by 10 bases and J by 4 bases, with 18 bases left in between. The CDR3 has 14 amino acids. This CDR3 reads CATTFKNPPDTQYF. The CDR3 DNA follows: TGTGCCACCACCTTTAAGAATCCCCCAGATACGCAGTATTTT. The complete variable domain, with remaining parts taken from reference TRBV2 and TRBJ2-3, reads EPEVTQTPSHQVTQMGQEVILRCVPISNHLYFYWYRQILGQKVEFLVSFYNNEISEKSEIFDDQFSVERPDGSNFTLKIRSTKLEDSAMYFCATTFKNPPDTQYFGPGTRLTVL.

The chain couples TRBV7-7 to TRBJ2-1, with 7 bases aligning to TRBD2. The CDR3 sequence is 15 residues long. Germline values: CDR1 SSHAT, CDR2 FNYEAQ (reference sequence). Trimming at V came to 5 bases and at J to 7 bases, leaving 11 bases not matched to a gene. The CDR3 DNA reads as TGTGCCAGCAGCCCCCGGGTAGCGGGCCTTAATGAGCAGTTCTTC. Its translation: CASSPRVAGLNEQFF.

This clonotype was seen only a few times. The chain is built from TRBV5-6 and TRBJ2-1; either TRBD1 or TRBD2 may fit D (5 bases each). The CDR3 consists of 13 residues. The germline V gene encodes CDR1 SGHDT and CDR2 YYEEEE. Trimming pared 0 bases from V and 7 bases from J, leaving 8 bases between. CDR3 protein: CASSLEGRNEQFF. CDR3 coding DNA: TGTGCCAGCAGCTTGGAGGGGAGAAATGAGCAGTTCTTC.

The sample holds a few counts of this clonotype. V gene TRBV25-1 combines with J gene TRBJ2-1; D gene uncertain. V lost 1 base, J lost 10 bases, and 17 bases lay in between. The CDR3 sequence is 15 residues long. The germline V gene encodes CDR1 MGHDK and CDR2 SYGVNS. The CDR3 DNA is TGTGCCAGCAGTGAATCGCGGAGCACCGTTGGGGAGCAGTTCTTC. As protein: CASSESRSTVGEQFF.

This clonotype has just a few counts. The rearrangement joins TRBV27 to TRBJ2-4; maybe TRBD1 (6 bases). From germline, CDR1 is MNHEY and CDR2 SMNVEV (reference sequence). V lost 3 bases, J lost 2 bases, and 11 bases lay in between. This CDR3 comprises 15 residues. The CDR3 nucleotides read TGTGCCAGCAGTTTTGGGGGCTCAACCAAAAACATTCAGTACTTC. Protein product: CASSFGGSTKNIQYF.

This clonotype was counted ten times or more. The chain is built from TRBV12-3 or TRBV12-4 and TRBJ1-1, with D possibly TRBD1 on 5 matching bases. V was shortened by 5 bases and J by 1 base, with 11 bases between the two germline ends. The CDR3 has 14 residues. CDR3 nucleotides: TGTGCCAGCAGTCGGGGACGGACGAACACTGAAGCTTTCTTT. It encodes CASSRGRTNTEAFF.

This clonotype has a handful of counts. The rearrangement links TRBV29-1 to TRBJ1-4, with TRBD1 matching 9 bases. Losses at the gene ends were 4 bases for V and 8 bases for J; bases not matched to a gene: 5. This CDR3 has 13 residues. Looked up from germline, CDR1 is SQVTM and CDR2 is ANQGSEA. The chain's CDR3 is CSVGGTGNEKLFF. CDR3 in DNA: TGCAGCGTTGGGGGGACAGGGAACGAAAAACTGTTTTTT.

This clonotype showed up just a few times. The rearrangement uses TRBV27 and TRBJ1-2; D gene uncertain. CDR1 is MNHEY and CDR2 is SMNVEV in the germline V gene (reference sequence). The germline V and J ends were trimmed by 0 bases and 8 bases, with 16 bases remaining between them. The CDR3 totals 15 residues. CDR3 nucleotide sequence: TGTGCCAGCAGTTTATCGGGTGGAGGGAGTGACGGCTACACCTTC. Its translation is CASSLSGGGSDGYTF.